Shown below are 19 T cell receptor beta chains from a single sample sequenced in a study of CD8 T cells in Susac syndrome. It was with random hexamers that roughly 0.45 to 1 ug RNA was reverse transcribed. TCRdb re-derived calls from the immunoSEQ multiplex PCR reads in MiXCR, one entry per CDR3 protein. The repertoire has under 200,000 distinct CDR3 sequences, under 95% of them found once; the top ten carry more than 0.095%. Sequencing used CD4+ T cells from PBMCs. These receptors originate from a human donor with Susac syndrome.

The V and J genes are TRBV5-6 and TRBJ2-1; the match to TRBD1 covers 10 bases. The CDR3 loop spans 13 amino acids. With V trimmed by 4 bases and J by 12 bases, 7 bases remained unmatched. Germline CDR1 SGHDT, CDR2 YYEEEE. The CDR3 spells CASSPDRGKAQFF. The CDR3 DNA follows: TGTGCCAGCAGCCCGGACAGGGGGAAGGCGCAGTTCTTC.

The V and J genes are TRBV6-5 and TRBJ2-1, with 7 bases fitting TRBD1. The CDR3 totals 14 residues. The V gene's germline CDR1 is MNHEY and CDR2 SVGAGI. Trimming removed 8 bases from V and 5 bases from J; junction bases left unmatched: 9. Here the CDR3 reads CASLDRVGHNEQFF. The CDR3 coding sequence is TGTGCCAGCTTAGACAGGGTCGGGCACAATGAGCAGTTCTTC.

This clonotype was seen a few times. The chain employs TRBV20-1 and TRBJ1-1; D is ambiguous. V was trimmed by 3 bases and J by 1 base, leaving 6 bases between them. Germline loops: CDR1 DFQATT, CDR2 SNEGSKA (reference sequence). The CDR3 sequence is 12 residues long. In DNA form, the CDR3 reads TGCAGTGCTAGTTTTCCGAACACTGAAGCTTTCTTT. The encoded protein is CSASFPNTEAFF.

The chain carries TRBV4-3 and TRBJ2-3; D might be TRBD1 (8 bases). Germline CDR1 and CDR2: LGHNA and YSLEER. The length of the CDR3 is 15 residues. Trimming took off 4 bases at V and 6 bases at J, with 17 bases between the two ends. The CDR3: CASSPQDRGGDTQYF. CDR3 bases: TGCGCCAGCAGCCCACAAGACAGGGGAGGGGATACGCAGTATTTT.

The gene calls are TRBV24-1 and TRBJ1-1; D is ambiguous. V was cut by 3 bases and J by 6 bases, with 25 bases left in between. This CDR3 contains 18 residues. Germline V CDR1 and CDR2: KGHDR, SFDVKD. CDR3 residues: CATSDRFLRRHDAPEAFF. The CDR3 region has the DNA TGTGCCACCAGTGATAGGTTTTTGCGTAGACATGACGCCCCTGAAGCTTTCTTT.

The rearrangement uses TRBV25-1 and TRBJ1-2, with D perhaps TRBD1 (6 bases). Between the trimmed V and J ends, which lost 6 bases and 1 base, there was a span of 15 bases. The CDR3 runs to 15 residues. CDR1 and CDR2 (germline): MGHDK, SYGVNS. CDR3 amino acids: CASSLSGVYNYGYTF. The CDR3, as DNA: TGTGCCAGCAGCCTGTCAGGGGTCTATAACTATGGCTACACCTTC.

The sample holds a few counts of this clonotype. The chain combines TRBV30 with TRBJ2-7, with D perhaps assigned TRBD1 or TRBD2 (5 bases each). V lost 1 base, J lost 6 bases, and 10 bases lay in between. There are 12 residues in the CDR3. Germline V CDR1 and CDR2: GTSNPN, SVGIG (reference sequence). Written as DNA, the CDR3 is TGTGCCTGGAGTGCTCAGGGACGCGAGCAGTACTTC. It yields the protein CAWSAQGREQYF.

This chain joins TRBV5-1 and TRBJ2-3, with 8 positions matching TRBD1. V lost 2 bases and J lost 3; bases outside the gene matches: 5. Germline CDR1 SGHRS, CDR2 YFSETQ. This CDR3 region has 15 residues. CDR3 residues: CASSFDRGPTDTQYF. CDR3 bases: TGCGCCAGCAGCTTCGACAGGGGCCCGACAGATACGCAGTATTTT.

The chain employs TRBV20-1 and TRBJ2-3; D remains ambiguous. CDR3 length: 15 residues. Looked up from germline, CDR1 is DFQATT and CDR2 is SNEGSKA (reference sequence). V lost 0 bases, J lost 0 bases, and 10 bases lay in between. The DNA for the CDR3 is TGCAGTGCTAGAGATCCTATCTCTAGCACAGATACGCAGTATTTT. This codes for CSARDPISSTDTQYF.

The chain has TRBV6-1 and TRBJ2-7; D perhaps matches TRBD1 (5 bases). Germline values: CDR1 MNHNS, CDR2 SASEGT. V lost 3 bases and J 2 bases, leaving 17 bases between the germline ends. This CDR3 comprises 16 residues. CDR3 protein: CASSEKAGKGAYEQYF. The CDR3 DNA reads as TGTGCCAGCAGTGAGAAGGCAGGGAAAGGGGCCTACGAGCAGTACTTC.

This rearrangement joins TRBV27 to TRBJ1-6, with D possibly TRBD1 on 5 matching bases. The CDR3 consists of 17 residues. The V end lost 5 bases, the J end lost 5 bases, and 19 bases lay between the germline ends. Germline V gene lookup returns CDR1 MNHEY and CDR2 SMNVEV (reference sequence). CDR3 in DNA: TGTGCCAGCAGTAGGTTACTTCCCGTAGGGGATAATTCACCCCTCCACTTT. This translates into CASSRLLPVGDNSPLHF.

The gene calls are TRBV20-1 and TRBJ1-5; the D gene is possibly TRBD1 (5 bases). There are 15 residues in the CDR3. CDR1 and CDR2 (germline): DFQATT, SNEGSKA (reference sequence). The germline V and J ends were trimmed by 1 base and 4 bases, with 14 bases remaining between them. The CDR3 loop reads CSARVVGQYNQPQHF. CDR3 sequence (DNA): TGCAGTGCTAGAGTTGTGGGGCAGTATAATCAGCCCCAGCATTTT.

This chain connects TRBV7-2 to TRBJ2-7; 9 positions agree with TRBD2. With V trimmed by 5 bases and J by 3 bases, 5 bases remained unmatched. The germline V gene has CDR1 SGHTA and CDR2 FQGNSA. The CDR3 totals 14 residues. Here the CDR3 DNA reads TGTGCCAGCAGCGCACGCGGGGGGGACTACGAGCAGTACTTC. Residues: CASSARGGDYEQYF.

The rearrangement links TRBV7-8 to TRBJ2-5, with 8 bases matching TRBD2. With 3 bases clipped from V and 5 bases from J, the junction kept 2 bases outside the gene matches. Looked up from germline, CDR1 is SGHVS and CDR2 is FQNEAQ. The CDR3 runs 13 residues. The CDR3 is CASSFSGVETQYF. CDR3 nucleotides: TGTGCCAGCAGCTTTAGCGGGGTGGAGACCCAGTACTTC.

V is TRBV2 and J is TRBJ2-1; D call uncertain. The CDR3 is made up of 13 amino acids. Trimming pared 8 bases from V and 0 bases from J, leaving 8 bases between. The germline CDR1 and CDR2 sequences are SNHLY and FYNNEI. The CDR3: CASLADSYNEQFF. The CDR3 nucleotides read TGTGCCAGCCTGGCTGACTCCTACAATGAGCAGTTCTTC.

The chain employs TRBV7-9 and TRBJ1-1; 7 bases match TRBD1. The CDR3 is 15 residues long. Germline-derived CDR1 and CDR2 are SEHNR and FQNEAQ (reference sequence). Germline trimming cut 5 bases from V and 0 bases from J; bases unmatched to any gene: 6. The CDR3 spells CASSIRGKMNTEAFF. The DNA for the CDR3 is TGTGCCAGCAGCATCAGGGGGAAGATGAACACTGAAGCTTTCTTT.

The CDR3 reads CASSRTSGGVAEQFF. CDR3 nucleotide sequence: TGCGCCAGCAGCCGGACTAGCGGGGGGGTTGCTGAGCAGTTCTTC. The rearrangement joins TRBV5-1 to TRBJ2-1, with 15 positions matching TRBD2. The germline V gene has CDR1 SGHRS and CDR2 YFSETQ. The CDR3 length is 15 residues. The V gene end was trimmed by 4 bases and the J gene end by 9 bases; junction bases not matched to a gene: 5.

The chain uses TRBV6-5 and TRBJ1-1, with a possible D match to TRBD1 (6 bases). The length of the CDR3 is 15 residues. V lost 5 bases to trimming and J lost 1 base, with 14 bases between them. Germline loops: CDR1 MNHEY, CDR2 SVGAGI. The CDR3 nucleotides are TGTGCCAGCAGTCATTCCAGGGGTCCGAACACTGAAGCTTTCTTT. Protein product: CASSHSRGPNTEAFF.

The V and J genes are TRBV3-1 and TRBJ2-7; TRBD1 is a possible D gene (5 bases). Germline CDR1 and CDR2: LGHDT and YNNKEL (reference sequence). Between the trimmed V and J ends, which lost 1 base and 0 bases, there was a span of 10 bases. The CDR3 has 15 amino acids. CDR3 in DNA: TGTGCCAGCAGCCAAGGGTACAGGAGCTCCTACGAGCAGTACTTC. It is translated as CASSQGYRSSYEQYF.